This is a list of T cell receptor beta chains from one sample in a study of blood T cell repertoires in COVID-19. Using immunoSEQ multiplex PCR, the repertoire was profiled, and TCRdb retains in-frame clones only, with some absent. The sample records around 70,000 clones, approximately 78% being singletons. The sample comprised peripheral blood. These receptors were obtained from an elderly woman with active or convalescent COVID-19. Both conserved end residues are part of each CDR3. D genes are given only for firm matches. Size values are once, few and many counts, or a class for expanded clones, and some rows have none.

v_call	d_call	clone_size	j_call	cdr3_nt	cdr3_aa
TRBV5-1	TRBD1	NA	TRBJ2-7	TGCGCCAGCAGCCAAATCGGACAGGGTCGGTACGAGCAGTACTTC	CASSQIGQGRYEQYF
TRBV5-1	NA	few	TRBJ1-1	TGCGCCAGCAGCTTGGCCGGCAGGTCGGGGACTGAAGCTTTCTTT	CASSLAGRSGTEAFF
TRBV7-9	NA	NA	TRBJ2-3	TGTGCCAGCAGCTATCGACAGGTTCCGGATACGCAGTATTTT	CASSYRQVPDTQYF
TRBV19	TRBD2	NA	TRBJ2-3	TGTGCCAGTAGTATAGCTGGACTAGCGGGAGGGTTGTCAGATACGCAGTATTTT	CASSIAGLAGGLSDTQYF
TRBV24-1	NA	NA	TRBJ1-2	TGTGCCACCGAGGACAGTAACTATGGCTACACCTTC	CATEDSNYGYTF
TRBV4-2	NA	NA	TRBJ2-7	TGTGCCAGCAGCCAAGATAGTATGAGAGACTACGAGCAGTACTTC	CASSQDSMRDYEQYF
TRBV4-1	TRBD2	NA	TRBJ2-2	TGCGCCAGCAGCTCTATCGGACTAGCGTCTGGGGAGCTGTTTTTT	CASSSIGLASGELFF
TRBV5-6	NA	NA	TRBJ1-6	TGTGCCAGCAGTCGCCCCGACAGTCCCAATTCACCCCTCCACTTT	CASSRPDSPNSPLHF
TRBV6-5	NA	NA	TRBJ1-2	TGTGCCAGCGCGAGGAAGTCCGTAATGAGTGGCTACACCTTC	CASARKSVMSGYTF
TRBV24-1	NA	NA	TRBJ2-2	TGTGCCACCGGAAGGGGGATGAACACCGGGGAGCTGTTTTTT	CATGRGMNTGELFF
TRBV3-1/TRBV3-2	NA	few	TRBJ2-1	TGTGCCAGCAGCCAAGTCACGGTATCCTACAATGAGCAGTTCTTC	CASSQVTVSYNEQFF
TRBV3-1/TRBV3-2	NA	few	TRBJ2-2	TGTGCCAGCAGCCCCGGTGGCGGGGAGCTGTTTTTT	CASSPGGGELFF
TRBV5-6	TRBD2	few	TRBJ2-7	TGTGCCAGCAGCTCACATAGCGGGGTCTGGAGCTCCTACGAGCAGTACTTC	CASSSHSGVWSSYEQYF
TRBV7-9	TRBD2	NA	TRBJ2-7	TGTGCCAGCAGCTTAGGACTAGCCGAGCAGTACTTC	CASSLGLAEQYF
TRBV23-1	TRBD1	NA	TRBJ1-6	TGCGCCAGCACAGACCGGACAGGGCCATATAATTCACCCCTCCACTTT	CASTDRTGPYNSPLHF
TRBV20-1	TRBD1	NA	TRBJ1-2	TGCAGTGCTAGTTTTCCTTCGGAGACAGGGGAGGTGTATGGCTACACCTTC	CSASFPSETGEVYGYTF
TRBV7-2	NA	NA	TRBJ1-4	TGTGCCAGCAGTCCTCAGGGAAATGAAAAACTGTTTTTT	CASSPQGNEKLFF
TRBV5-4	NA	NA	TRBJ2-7	TGTGCCAGCAGCTTGGAAAACAGGGTGATCTACGAGCAGTACTTC	CASSLENRVIYEQYF
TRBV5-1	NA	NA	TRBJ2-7	TGCGCCAGCAGCTTGGCCTCGGGTGTAGCTGGCGAGCAGTACTTC	CASSLASGVAGEQYF
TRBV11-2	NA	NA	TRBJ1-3	TGTGCCAGCAGCTCCCGTCAGCAGGTTGGAAACACCATATATTTT	CASSSRQQVGNTIYF
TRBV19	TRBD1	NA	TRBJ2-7	TGTGCCAGTAGTATGGGACAGGGGTCCTACGAGCAGTACTTC	CASSMGQGSYEQYF
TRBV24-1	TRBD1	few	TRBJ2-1	TGTGCCACCAGTGAGACCGGGACAGCGAAGGAAAATGAGCAGTTCTTC	CATSETGTAKENEQFF
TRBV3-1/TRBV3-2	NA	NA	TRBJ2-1	TGTGCCAGCAGCTGCGGCCGCAGGGATGGTGCCTACAATGAGCAGTTCTTC	CASSCGRRDGAYNEQFF
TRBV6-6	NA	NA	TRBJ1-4	TGTGCCAGCATGCAGGGGCCAGGGTATGAAAAACTGTTTTTT	CASMQGPGYEKLFF
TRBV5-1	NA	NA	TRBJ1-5	TGCGCCAGCGCCCCTAGTGGGGGAGGTCAGCCCCAGCATTTT	CASAPSGGGQPQHF
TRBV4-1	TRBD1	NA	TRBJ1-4	TGCGCCAGCAGCCAAGCAAGCAGGGGGCGTGAAAAACTGTTTTTT	CASSQASRGREKLFF
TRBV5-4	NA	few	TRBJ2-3	TGTGCCAGCAGCTTTCAGGGGAGCCCAGATACGCAGTATTTT	CASSFQGSPDTQYF
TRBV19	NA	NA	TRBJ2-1	TGTGCCAGCGCTGAGGGTCGGGAGTCCTACAATGAGCAGTTCTTC	CASAEGRESYNEQFF
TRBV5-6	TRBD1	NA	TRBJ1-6	TGTGCCAGCAGCTTGGGGGCACAGGGGGCTTTTTCACCCCTCCACTTT	CASSLGAQGAFSPLHF